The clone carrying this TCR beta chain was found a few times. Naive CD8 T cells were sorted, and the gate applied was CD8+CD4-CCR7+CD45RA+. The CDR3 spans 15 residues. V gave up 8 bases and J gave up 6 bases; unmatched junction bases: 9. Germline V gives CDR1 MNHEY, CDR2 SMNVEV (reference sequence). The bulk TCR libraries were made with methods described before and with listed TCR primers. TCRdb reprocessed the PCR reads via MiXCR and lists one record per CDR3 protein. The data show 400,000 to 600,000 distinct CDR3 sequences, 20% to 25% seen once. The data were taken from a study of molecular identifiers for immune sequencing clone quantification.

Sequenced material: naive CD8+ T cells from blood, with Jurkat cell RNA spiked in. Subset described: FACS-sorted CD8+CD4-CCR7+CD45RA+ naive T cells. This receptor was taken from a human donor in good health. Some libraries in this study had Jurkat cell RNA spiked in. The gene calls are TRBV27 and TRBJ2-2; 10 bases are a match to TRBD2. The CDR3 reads CASAPGLAIAGELFF. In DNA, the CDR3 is TGTGCCAGCGCACCGGGACTAGCGATAGCCGGGGAGCTGTTTTTT.